The clone carrying this T cell receptor beta chain showed up many times. What it binds is not known. Germline V gives CDR1 MGHRA, CDR2 YSYEKL. V lost 0 bases, J lost 5 bases, and 4 bases lay in between. The CDR3 length is 12 residues. This sample is part of a study of early T cells in non-severe SARS-CoV-2 infection. Overall study findings and caveats: Lookups in VDJdb leaned toward anti-spike CD8 responses and missed private and CD4 specificities.

TCRdb called the 5' RACE reads again in MiXCR, with one record for every CDR3 protein. This table has some 75,000 distinct CDR3 sequences, around 15% appearing once. The V and J genes are TRBV4-1 and TRBJ2-5; D uncertain. The clonotype was recovered from an adult who was a healthcare worker with PCR-confirmed SARS-CoV-2 infection or an uninfected control (not recorded which). The source material was whole blood. The CDR3 reads CASSQEGETQYF. In DNA, the CDR3 is TGCGCCAGCAGCCAAGAGGGCGAGACCCAGTACTTC.